These 27 T cell receptor beta chains share one sample of origin, sequenced in a study of blood T cells in healthy people across ages. It was with a sample-barcoded 5' primer and a J-beta primer mix that a second PCR of roughly 6 to 12 cycles was run. TCRdb reanalysed the 5' RACE reads using MiXCR and keeps one entry per CDR3 protein. The sample shows roughly 1,000,000 distinct CDR3 sequences, less than 25% of them seen only once. These data were also reused for a study on T cells of mothers and their children.

The source material was blood. These receptors all come from a girl aged 2 to 9 in good health.

This clonotype was observed a few times. The chain employs TRBV7-2 and TRBJ1-2; D might be TRBD1 (5 bases). V was shortened by 5 bases and J by 4 bases, with 11 bases between the two germline ends. The CDR3 runs to 13 residues. Per germline, CDR1 SGHTA and CDR2 FQGNSA. CDR3 in amino acids: CASSGSGPYGYTF. The CDR3 coding sequence is TGTGCCAGCAGCGGTTCGGGACCCTATGGCTACACCTTC.

This clonotype was seen a few times. This chain links TRBV11-2 with TRBJ2-1; 11 nucleotides align to TRBD2. The V gene end was trimmed by 1 base and the J gene end by 10 bases; junction bases not matched to a gene: 9. Per the germline V gene, CDR1 is SGHAT and CDR2 is FQNNGV. The CDR3 runs to 16 residues. CDR3 nucleotides: TGTGCCAGCAGCTTAGGTGCTAGCGGGGGGCCAGACGAGCAGTTCTTC. This codes for CASSLGASGGPDEQFF.

This chain joins TRBV6-2 or TRBV6-3 and TRBJ2-5; 8 nucleotides line up with TRBD1. V trimming: 6 bases; J trimming: 4 bases; junction bases outside the gene matches: 13. The CDR3 totals 16 residues. Germline V gives CDR1 MNHEY, CDR2 SVGEGT. CDR3 nucleotides: TGTGCCAGCAGACGGCCTGGACAGGGCGGAGGAGAGACCCAGTACTTC. This translates into CASRRPGQGGGETQYF.

CDR3: CSVDGGKESYEQYF. The CDR3 DNA follows: TGCAGCGTTGATGGGGGGAAGGAGTCCTACGAGCAGTACTTC. The chain carries TRBV29-1 and TRBJ2-5, with D perhaps matching TRBD2 (6 bases). The DNA end is more similar to TRBJ2-7, so the J call may be wrong. The CDR3 length is 14 residues. Per the germline V gene, CDR1 is SQVTM and CDR2 is ANQGSEA.

The chain employs TRBV28 and TRBJ2-7, with D unclear. V was pared by 6 bases and J by 0 bases, with 18 bases between. Germline-derived CDR1 and CDR2 are MDHEN and SYDVKM. The CDR3 covers 16 residues. This chain's CDR3 is CASRPRGYRNSYEQYF. The CDR3 coding sequence is TGTGCCAGCAGGCCTCGCGGCTACCGAAACTCCTACGAGCAGTACTTC.

The rearrangement uses TRBV28 and TRBJ1-2, with 11 bases aligning to TRBD1. The J segment lost 6 bases and the V segment lost 7 bases, leaving 4 bases of the junction unmatched. The CDR3 is 13 residues long. CDR1 is MDHEN, CDR2 SYDVKM, per germline. CDR3 amino acids: CASTGQGANGYTF. Written as DNA, the CDR3 is TGTGCCAGCACCGGACAGGGGGCCAATGGCTACACCTTC.

A few counts support this clonotype. The chain joins TRBV5-6 to TRBJ2-7; D is unclear. V lost 4 bases and J lost 6, with 14 bases in between. The CDR3 contains 13 residues. Germline V gene lookup returns CDR1 SGHDT and CDR2 YYEEEE. The CDR3 DNA is TGTGCCAGCAGCGGTCCGATGAATTCCGAGCAGTACTTC. It codes for CASSGPMNSEQYF.

The gene calls are TRBV12-5 and TRBJ2-5; D not resolved. The J call may be incorrect, as the DNA end agrees better with TRBJ2-7. This CDR3 has 15 amino acids. CDR1 is LGHNT, CDR2 FRNRAP, per germline. For the CDR3, the DNA is TGTGCTAGTGGTCCTACCCCGGGCCAGCGAAACGAGCAGTACTTC. It translates to CASGPTPGQRNEQYF.

This clonotype was recorded a few times. The V call is TRBV6-4, the J call TRBJ2-2; 7 nucleotides agree with TRBD1. Germline assignment: CDR1 MRHNA and CDR2 SNTAGT. CDR3 length: 14 residues. V trimming: 8 bases; J trimming: 1 base; junction bases outside the gene matches: 4. The CDR3 reads CASRGQRNTGELFF. CDR3 in DNA: TGTGCCAGCCGGGGACAGAGGAACACCGGGGAGCTGTTTTTT.

The rearrangement uses TRBV27 and TRBJ2-7; 7 bases are shared with TRBD1. The CDR3 sequence is 14 residues long. V dropped 0 bases and J dropped 6; count of bases not matched to a gene: 5. Germline loops: CDR1 MNHEY, CDR2 SMNVEV (reference sequence). The DNA for the CDR3 is TGTGCCAGCAGTTTATCAGGGGGCGGATTCGAGCAGTACTTC. It yields the protein CASSLSGGGFEQYF.

The V call is TRBV7-9, the J call TRBJ2-5; D is unresolved. Trimming took off 2 bases at V and 3 bases at J, with 7 bases between the two ends. The germline V gene has CDR1 SEHNR and CDR2 FQNEAQ (reference sequence). The CDR3 runs to 13 residues. The CDR3 DNA sequence: TGTGCCAGCAGCTTATTCGTAGAAGAGACCCAGTACTTC. Its translation: CASSLFVEETQYF.

The sample holds a few counts of this clonotype. V gene TRBV28 combines with J gene TRBJ2-3, with 14 positions matching TRBD2. Losses at the gene ends were 7 bases for V and 5 bases for J; bases not matched to a gene: 8. This CDR3 has 16 residues. Germline CDR1 reads MDHEN; CDR2 reads SYDVKM. CDR3 nucleotides: TGTGCCAGCAAGGGGACTAGCGGGAGTCTAGGAGATACGCAGTATTTT. Translating gives CASKGTSGSLGDTQYF.

In this sample, this clonotype turned up a few times. This chain uses TRBV29-1 with TRBJ2-1; the match to TRBD2 covers 8 bases. This CDR3 spans 13 amino acids. J was trimmed by 5 bases and V by 4 bases; bases with no gene match: 4. CDR1 is SQVTM and CDR2 is ANQGSEA in the germline V gene. The CDR3, as DNA: TGCAGCGTTGGCCAGACTAGCGACAATGAGCAGTTCTTC. Translating gives CSVGQTSDNEQFF.

The chain couples TRBV29-1 to TRBJ1-1; maybe TRBD1 (6 bases). Germline loops: CDR1 SQVTM, CDR2 ANQGSEA. CDR3 length: 13 amino acids. Trimming took 7 bases from V and 4 from J, leaving 16 bases between them. The CDR3 sequence: CSGGTGSGTEAFF. The CDR3 region has the DNA TGCAGCGGGGGTACAGGGAGCGGCACTGAAGCTTTCTTT. Looking up the rest from reference TRBV29-1 and TRBJ1-1 gives the full variable domain: SAVISQKPSRDICQRGTSLTIQCQVDSQVTMMFWYRQQPGQSLTLIATANQGSEATYESGFVIDKFPISRPNLTFSTLTVSNMSPEDSSIYLCSGGTGSGTEAFFGQGTRLTVV.

Concerning this clonotype itself: The junction differs from germline at one of its ends, possibly a read error. The V and J genes are TRBV9 and TRBJ2-5; TRBD1 aligns across 7 bases. Looked up from germline, CDR1 is SGDLS and CDR2 is YYNGEE. This CDR3 spans 12 amino acids. The CDR3 loop reads CATRDRADVEFF. In DNA form, the CDR3 reads TGTGCCACCCGCGACAGGGCGGACGTGGAGTTCTTC.

This chain links TRBV11-2 with TRBJ1-2; D call uncertain. This CDR3 has 11 residues. The V and J ends lost 5 bases and 4 bases respectively, with 5 bases between them. Germline V CDR1 and CDR2: SGHAT, FQNNGV. The CDR3 DNA sequence: TGTGCCAGCAGCCACATCTATGGCTACACCTTC. Protein product: CASSHIYGYTF. The whole variable domain, filled in from reference TRBV11-2 and TRBJ1-2, reads EAGVAQSPRYKIIEKRQSVAFWCNPISGHATLYWYQQILGQGPKLLIQFQNNGVVDDSQLPKDRFSAERLKGVDSTLKIQPAKLEDSAVYLCASSHIYGYTFGSGTRLTVV.

In its sample, this clonotype was seen a few times. This chain's CDR3 is CASSQVLAGGNNEQFF. The CDR3 nucleotides read TGCGCCAGCAGCCAAGTCCTAGCGGGAGGAAACAATGAGCAGTTCTTC. V gene TRBV4-1 combines with J gene TRBJ2-5; 11 bases align to TRBD2. The closer fit of TRBJ2-1 to the DNA end suggests the J call may be wrong. The CDR3 totals 16 residues. Germline V gene data show CDR1 as MGHRA and CDR2 as YSYEKL.

This clonotype was seen a handful of times. This rearrangement joins TRBV7-2 to TRBJ2-5; perhaps TRBD2 as D (6 bases). Germline CDR1 and CDR2: SGHTA and FQGNSA. V shed 1 base and J shed 4 bases, with 16 bases lying between them. The CDR3 spans 16 residues. The CDR3 protein is CASSLGAASVGETQYF. CDR3 nucleotide sequence: TGTGCCAGCAGCTTAGGAGCTGCTAGCGTAGGAGAGACCCAGTACTTC.

This clonotype has only a few counts. The genes are TRBV29-1 and TRBJ1-5; D is undetermined. CDR1 and CDR2 (germline): SQVTM, ANQGSEA. The length of the CDR3 is 13 residues. Trimming removed 1 base from V and 4 bases from J, with 8 bases in between. Here the CDR3 reads CSVEVGRNQPQHF. As DNA, the CDR3 is TGCAGCGTTGAAGTAGGGCGGAATCAGCCCCAGCATTTT.

This clonotype came up a few times. V usage is TRBV7-3 and J usage is TRBJ2-3; 11 positions agree with TRBD2. The CDR3 covers 15 residues. The germline gives CDR1 SGHTA, CDR2 FQGTGA. With V trimmed by 5 bases and J by 6 bases, 7 bases remained unmatched. In nucleotides, the CDR3 is TGTGCCAGCAGCCCAACTAGCGGGAGTTTTGATACGCAGTATTTT. Translation gives CASSPTSGSFDTQYF.

This clonotype showed up just a few times. The CDR3 loop is CASGGVYNTEAFF. CDR3 nucleotides: TGTGCCAGCGGCGGGGTTTACAACACTGAAGCTTTCTTT. The chain recombines TRBV12-3 or TRBV12-4 with TRBJ1-1; D is uncertain. V lost 8 bases and J lost 2, with 12 bases in between. This CDR3 is 13 amino acids long.

The chain combines TRBV28 with TRBJ2-3, with a tentative D call TRBD2 (6 bases). This CDR3 contains 16 residues. CDR1 is MDHEN, CDR2 SYDVKM, per germline. With 4 bases removed from V and 2 bases from J, the gap between germline ends came to 16 bases. CDR3 in DNA: TGTGCCAGCAGTTCTTACGGGACTGGAGCCACAGATACGCAGTATTTT. This translates into CASSSYGTGATDTQYF.

In this sample, this clonotype turned up a few times. The chain carries TRBV20-1 and TRBJ2-5; D is perhaps TRBD2 (6 bases). Looked up from germline, CDR1 is DFQATT and CDR2 is SNEGSKA (reference sequence). V shed 5 bases and J shed 4 bases, with 17 bases lying between them. The CDR3 totals 14 residues. CDR3 nucleotides: TGCAGTGCTGGAGGGACGGACGCTACAGAGACCCAGTACTTC. Its protein product is CSAGGTDATETQYF.

At least ten counts were recorded for this clonotype. This rearrangement joins TRBV27 to TRBJ1-6; D is perhaps TRBD1 (5 bases). V was trimmed by 1 base and J by 8 bases, leaving 15 bases between them. CDR1 MNHEY and CDR2 SMNVEV come from the germline V gene (reference sequence). The length of the CDR3 is 16 residues. The CDR3 bases are TGTGCCAGCAGTTTATTAGGGGTTAGCGGTGATTCACCCCTCCACTTT. Amino acid sequence: CASSLLGVSGDSPLHF.

The V call is TRBV12-3 or TRBV12-4, the J call TRBJ2-2; 13 nucleotides align to TRBD2. With 5 bases clipped from V and 5 bases from J, the junction kept 5 bases outside the gene matches. The CDR3 sequence is 16 residues long. CDR3 DNA: TGTGCCAGCAGTCTCCGACTAGCGGGGGGTACCGGGGAGCTGTTTTTT. This codes for CASSLRLAGGTGELFF.

This clonotype was seen a handful of times. The V call is TRBV29-1, the J call TRBJ2-7; D remains unclear. V lost 4 bases and J lost 3, with 10 bases in between. Per the germline V gene, CDR1 is SQVTM and CDR2 is ANQGSEA. This CDR3 is 12 amino acids long. The CDR3 sequence: CSVGNGDYEQYF. DNA of the CDR3: TGCAGCGTTGGAAACGGAGACTACGAGCAGTACTTC.

The chain joins TRBV2 to TRBJ2-5, with 9 bases that match TRBD1. CDR1 SNHLY and CDR2 FYNNEI come from the germline V gene. The CDR3 loop spans 17 amino acids. V shed 1 base and J 4 bases; nucleotides not matched to a gene: 10. The CDR3 nucleotides read TGTGCCAGCAGTGAAGATTGGGACAGGGTGACTCTAGAGACCCAGTACTTC. Translation: CASSEDWDRVTLETQYF.